The TCR beta chain described here comes from a study of T cell clonotyping in hematopoietic cell transplantation. Only in-frame clones appear in the TCRdb table, and some are missing; sequencing was by immunoSEQ multiplex PCR. The table records approximately 7,000 clones, approximately 88% of them present only once. This CDR3 has 16 amino acids. Trimming cost V 5 bases and J 5 bases; bases outside gene matches: 8. Germline values: CDR1 SGHAT, CDR2 FQNNGV. Study-wide results and limits: Pathologically expanded recipient clonotypes increased progressively from day 30 to day 180 as diversity fell. No sorting was done, leaving CD4 and CD8 contributions mixed. Few recipient clonotypes overlapped donors; over 95% were de novo at given depth.

Worth noting for this clone: Its antigen remains unknown.

Sequenced material: PBMCs, taken 100 days after allogeneic stem cell transplant. This TCR came from a male patient in his late teens or twenties who had an allogeneic stem cell transplant from a related donor, so the T cells may come from the graft donor. Some clones in this sample may be carry-over from other donors' samples. The chain employs TRBV11-2 and TRBJ2-3; 12 bases are shared with TRBD2. CDR3 nucleotide sequence: TGTGCCAGCAGCGTTCTAGCGGGAGGGCCGAAAGATACGCAGTATTTT. This codes for CASSVLAGGPKDTQYF.